This T cell receptor (beta chain) was identified in a study of CD8+ T cells in alopecia areata (dated by TCRdb to about 2018). Regarding the complete study: Treated patients were enrolled in an open-label pilot trial of oral tofacitinib, 5 to 10 mg twice daily, for moderate-to-severe alopecia areata. Biopsies were taken from tofacitinib-treated patients at baseline and again at 4 and 24 weeks into treatment, and several of those patients also had a later scalp biopsy. RNA was obtained with the PAXgene miRNA kit for fixed scalp, the miRNeasy kit for PBMCs, and the RNeasy kit for mouse skin. In humans, TCRbeta sequencing was performed on scalp tissue and on sorted CD4+ and CD8+ peripheral blood T cells from healthy controls and from patients with patchy or totalis/universalis alopecia areata. In treated patients, disease severity was measured using the SALT score, which gives the percentage of scalp surface area affected. Amplification of TCRbeta CDR3 regions was done by immunoSEQ multiplex PCR using 35 Vbeta forward primers and 13 Jbeta reverse primers. Patients received tofacitinib for 6 to 18 months and were then followed off drug for 6 months to check for delayed response and recurrence. To study T cell clonal expansion in alopecia areata, the researchers applied high-throughput TCRbeta sequencing to both the C3H/HeJ mouse model and human patients. Scalp clonality was compared across normal scalp (n=4), patchy alopecia areata scalp (n=8), and alopecia totalis/universalis scalp (n=8). General study outcomes and caveats: During tofacitinib treatment, many expanded lesional clones remained in scalp and blood, and this persistence may partly explain relapse after treatment is stopped. Unlike mouse skin, which is dominated by gammadelta T cells, normal human skin has resident alphabeta T cells that are also sequenced, and this complicates analysis of the scalp TCR repertoire. Lesional scalp, especially in alopecia totalis/universalis, showed higher clonality and more expanded CD8+ clones than normal scalp, suggesting antigenic drive. The treated cohort was small, with a single nonresponder, so links between baseline CD8+ expansion and response need larger studies. Tofacitinib significantly decreased scalp clonality and the number of expanded CD8+ clones among the top 100 scalp clones. Compared with mice, TCR sequences shared between patients were less clear, possibly partly because of HLA diversity across the patient population.

Preparation of the library involved the immunoSEQ multiplex PCR assay. RNA was extracted from all samples and reverse transcribed into cDNA, which served as template for TCR sequencing. SuperScript III was used for first-strand cDNA synthesis, primed with a 2:1 mix of oligo-dT and random hexamers. A synthetic immune receptor repertoire was used to assess amplification bias, and residual bias was removed computationally. The original pipeline was this. After raw reads were preprocessed to remove errors, the CDR3 was defined following IMGT conventions as running from the conserved cysteine to phenylalanine. Clonality was computed by normalizing Shannon entropy by log2 of the number of productive unique TCRs and subtracting the result from 1. CD4 or CD8 identity of scalp clones was inferred by cross-referencing scalp TCRbeta sequences with sorted blood CD4 and CD8 repertoires. TCRdb holds this immuneACCESS table with in-frame rearrangements only. Some clones are missing; in checked studies, unresolved V genes explain under half, and the rest has no known cause. From that table come the V and J calls and clone size; the DNA was used to work out D and trimming. A total of under 200,000 clones appear in this sample, around 71% of them only once. More than 0.7% of the sample belongs to the ten largest clones.

The table lists this clone with a few counts. This receptor's antigen is unknown. No base-level quality is on record; no much larger clone is a single base apart. The time point label, as the study defines it: more than 3 weeks on oral tofacitinib. The treatment or condition label corresponds to: oral pan-JAK inhibitor, 5-10 mg twice daily. Lesional scalp punch biopsies and peripheral blood were collected from alopecia areata patients. PBMCs were isolated by density centrifugation and stained for CD3, CD4 and CD8, after which CD4+ and CD8+ T cells were sorted on a FACSAria. The V end loses 6 bases and the J end loses 1 base, and a stretch of 11 bases separates them. The CDR1 and CDR2 encoded by the germline V gene are MNHEY and SVGAGI. The CDR3 runs 14 residues from the cysteine to the phenylalanine. The read is trimmed to its CDR3 DNA, 42 bases read in frame from base 1.

The sequence is built from TRBV6-5 and TRBJ2-3; 6 matching bases give a weak D call of TRBD2. The sequenced sample was CD4+ T cells sorted from blood, obtained at week 4, from a patient treated with tofacitinib. This sequence was found in a human donor with alopecia areata. The CDR3 is CASRRDFGTDTQYF. The DNA sequence is as follows: TGTGCCAGCAGACGGGACTTTGGCACAGATACGCAGTATTTT.